This entry is about one T cell receptor beta chain. No antigen is known for it. The CDR3 runs to 15 residues. Trimming removed 0 bases at V and 5 bases at J, with 8 bases between. Germline V gives CDR1 LGHNA, CDR2 YSLEER. The data were taken from a study of T cell responses to AZD1222 COVID-19 vaccine. As for the study in general: Second doses were pooled across both intervals (about 4 or about 12 weeks).

Method: immunoSEQ multiplex PCR; TCRdb's copy keeps in-frame clones and lacks some. This table holds about 130,000 clones, about 90% found once. Notes on the study in general: Spike regions recognized by vaccine-associated CD4 TCRs spanned the protein, led by 160-218 and 743-854. Rises in breadth and depth of Spike-specific TCRs came after two AZD1222 doses. The study reported that nearly half of spike-specific TCRs target unmutated variant regions.

The rearrangement uses TRBV4-3 and TRBJ1-6, with D possibly TRBD1 on 6 matching bases. The receptor was isolated from an adult in good health. Sequencing used peripheral blood, obtained on day 0 of AZD1222 vaccination. CDR3 nucleotide sequence: TGCGCCAGCAGCCAAGAGAACAGGGATAATTCACCCCTCCACTTT. Amino acid sequence: CASSQENRDNSPLHF.